Listed here are 10 T cell receptor beta chains from one sample, sequenced in a study of blood T cell repertoires in COVID-19. Clones were read by immunoSEQ multiplex PCR, and TCRdb kept only the in-frame ones, dropping some. The data hold under 300,000 clones, with approximately 90% observed a single time. The sample comprised PBMCs or T cells enriched from blood (not recorded which). The source is a human donor in a cohort exposed to, infected with or recovered from COVID-19 (not recorded which). The donor label of this sample is uncertain.

The V gene is TRBV19, the J gene TRBJ1-1; TRBD1 is a possible D gene (6 bases). This CDR3 is 14 amino acids long. V was clipped by 4 bases and J by 1 base, with 10 bases between them. From germline, CDR1 is LNHDA and CDR2 SQIVND (reference sequence). This CDR3 is CASSNGGRNTEAFF. The CDR3 DNA is TGTGCCAGTAGTAATGGGGGCCGGAACACTGAAGCTTTCTTT.

The chain's CDR3 is CASSQDLTRSLFQPQHF. DNA for the CDR3: TGTGCCAGCAGCCAAGATCTGACAAGGTCATTGTTTCAGCCCCAGCATTTT. This rearrangement joins TRBV4-2 to TRBJ1-5; unclear D gene. This CDR3 is built from 17 residues. Germline assignment: CDR1 LGHNA and CDR2 YNFKEQ. With 0 bases removed from V and 6 bases from J, the gap between germline ends came to 18 bases.

The rearrangement joins TRBV27 to TRBJ2-7, with D perhaps matching TRBD1 (6 bases). Germline V gene lookup returns CDR1 MNHEY and CDR2 SMNVEV (reference sequence). V was clipped by 2 bases and J by 0 bases, with 11 bases between them. The CDR3 runs 15 residues. DNA for the CDR3: TGTGCCAGCAGTTTACAGGGGAGTAGCTCCTACGAGCAGTACTTC. It codes for CASSLQGSSSYEQYF.

This clone was counted once. CDR3 sequence: CASNDRAFGYTF. The CDR3 bases are TGTGCCAGCAACGACAGGGCGTTTGGCTACACCTTC. The chain is built from TRBV12-3 or TRBV12-4 and TRBJ1-2; 7 bases agree with TRBD1. V trimming: 7 bases; J trimming: 7 bases; junction bases outside the gene matches: 6. The CDR3 has 12 residues.

The gene calls are TRBV7-3 and TRBJ2-1, with 9 bases that match TRBD2. V shed 5 bases, J shed 10 bases, and the junction held 9 bases outside the gene matches. The CDR3 is 14 amino acids. The germline gives CDR1 SGHTA, CDR2 FQGTGA. This chain's CDR3 is CASSPQRGEGEQFF. The CDR3 DNA reads TGTGCCAGCAGCCCGCAGCGGGGGGAGGGCGAGCAGTTCTTC.

The rearrangement joins TRBV3-1 (or the pseudogene TRBV3-2) to TRBJ1-1; D is possibly TRBD1 (5 bases). Between the trimmed V and J ends, which lost 4 bases and 4 bases, there was a span of 19 bases. The CDR3 sequence is 16 residues long. The V gene's germline CDR1 is LGHDT and CDR2 YNNKEL (reference sequence). This chain's CDR3 is CASSPRHGTAATEAFF. For the CDR3, the DNA is TGTGCCAGCAGCCCCAGACACGGGACTGCTGCCACTGAAGCTTTCTTT.

The V and J genes are TRBV6-5 and TRBJ1-3, with a weak D call TRBD1 (5 bases). Germline V CDR1 and CDR2: MNHEY, SVGAGI. The CDR3 sequence is 16 residues long. V was shortened by 0 bases and J by 1 base, with 10 bases between the two germline ends. The CDR3 spells CASSYSGEKSGNTIYF. The DNA of the CDR3 is TGTGCCAGCAGTTACTCAGGGGAAAAATCTGGAAACACCATATATTTT.

This clone appeared a single time. V and J are TRBV30 and TRBJ1-1, with D possibly TRBD1 on 6 matching bases. The CDR3 sequence is 15 residues long. Trimming cost V 5 bases and J 0 bases, with 16 bases left between them. In germline, CDR1 is GTSNPN, CDR2 SVGIG (reference sequence). CDR3 in amino acids: CAWFKGGGVNTEAFF. CDR3 sequence (DNA): TGTGCCTGGTTCAAAGGGGGGGGCGTGAACACTGAAGCTTTCTTT. The full variable domain, completed using reference TRBV30 and TRBJ1-1, is SQTIHQWPATLVQPVGSPLSLECTVEGTSNPNLYWYRQAAGRGLQLLFYSVGIGQISSEVPQNLSASRPQDRQFILSSKKLLLSDSGFYLCAWFKGGGVNTEAFFGQGTRLTVV.

This chain links TRBV15 with TRBJ1-4; 12 bases fit TRBD1. V lost 0 bases to trimming and J lost 3 bases; unmatched junction nucleotides: 5. In germline, CDR1 is LNHNV, CDR2 YYDKDF (reference sequence). CDR3 size: 18 residues. CDR3 loop: CATSREGTGGKSNEKLFF. DNA for the CDR3: TGTGCCACCAGCAGAGAGGGGACAGGGGGCAAATCTAATGAAAAACTGTTTTTT.

The CDR3 here is CASSITSGGAYEQFF. The CDR3 region has the DNA TGTGCCAGTAGTATAACTAGCGGGGGGGCCTATGAGCAGTTCTTC. This chain connects TRBV19 to TRBJ2-1, with 13 bases lining up with TRBD2. From germline, CDR1 is LNHDA and CDR2 SQIVND (reference sequence). V trimming: 2 bases; J trimming: 8 bases; junction bases outside the gene matches: 3. This CDR3 comprises 15 residues.